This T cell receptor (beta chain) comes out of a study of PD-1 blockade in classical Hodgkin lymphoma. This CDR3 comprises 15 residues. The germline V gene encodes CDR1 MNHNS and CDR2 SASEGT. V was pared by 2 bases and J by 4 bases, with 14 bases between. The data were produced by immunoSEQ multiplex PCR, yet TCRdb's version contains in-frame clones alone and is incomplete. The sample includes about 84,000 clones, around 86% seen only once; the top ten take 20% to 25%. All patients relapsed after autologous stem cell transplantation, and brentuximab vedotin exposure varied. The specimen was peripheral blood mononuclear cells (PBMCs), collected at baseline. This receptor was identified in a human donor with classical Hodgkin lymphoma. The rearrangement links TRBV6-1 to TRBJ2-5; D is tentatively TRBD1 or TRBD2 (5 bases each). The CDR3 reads CASSEWAGSGETQYF. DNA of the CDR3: TGTGCCAGCAGTGAATGGGCAGGGAGTGGAGAGACCCAGTACTTC.